The entry below gives a single T cell receptor beta chain sequence along with its context. Its antigen specificity is not known. Base qualities were left out, and no much larger clone turns up one base away. Reads for this sample came from an Illumina HiSeq 1500. The public reads were reanalyzed by TCRdb: fastp trimming at Q25, MiXCR alignment, in-frame beta chains only. Rows merge per CDR3 protein into single entries with the most common DNA and genes. The sample records about 160,000 distinct CDR3 sequences, about 20% of which are singletons. About 25% of the sample is held by the ten biggest clonotypes. In light of the paper, this sample's treatment or condition label describes: in vitro stimulation with specific CMV peptide epitopes to enrich CMV-specific T cells. Clipping removes 5 bases from V and 7 bases from J, with 5 as the unmatched junction base count. Per the germline V gene, MNHEY is the CDR1 and SVGAGI is the CDR2. The CDR3 sequence holds 12 residues, the cysteine and phenylalanine included. Only the CDR3 region is kept as DNA, spanning 36 bases read in frame from base 1.

The data belong to a study of T cell repertoires in cytomegalovirus infection (dated by TCRdb to the late 2010s). Concerning the study at large: Recently identified HLA-C-restricted CMV epitopes, whose presentation resists viral immunomodulation, were targeted by peptide stimulations together with well-studied HLA-B-restricted epitopes. The HLA type of each donor mattered for the analysis, because public TCR beta signatures pointed to carriage of CMV infection along with the matching HLA type.

General study outcomes and caveats: Carriers of CMV infection plus the relevant HLA type were discriminated by the cumulative frequency of public TCR beta family members in the study cohort and in an independent roughly 370-donor cohort. In the ex vivo response, HLA-C-restricted CMV-specific TCR beta clonotypes were dominant, and in two of eight donors the single most frequent clonotype came from this HLA-C-restricted group.

The sequence derives from a human donor in good health (CMV status not recorded). Some clones in this sample may be carry-over from other donors' samples. The chain is made from TRBV6-5 and TRBJ2-7; TRBD2 fits 7 bases in the junction. This specimen was CD8+ T cells from cultured PBMCs, taken from culture after CMV antigen stimulation. CDR3 sequence: CASSTGGREQYF. The nucleotide sequence reads as follows: TGTGCCAGCAGTACCGGGGGGAGGGAGCAGTACTTC.